The next 14 T cell receptor beta chains were all read from a single sample in a study of blood T cell repertoires in COVID-19. Assay used: immunoSEQ multiplex PCR; TCRdb lists only in-frame clones, some missing. The sample lists about 240,000 clones, about 80% occurring once. Sequenced input: peripheral blood. Receptors originate from a man aged 25-45 years who had recovered from COVID-19.

V gene TRBV10-2 combines with J gene TRBJ2-7; maybe TRBD2 (5 bases). V lost 2 bases and J lost 10, with 9 bases in between. Per the germline V gene, CDR1 is WSHSY and CDR2 is SAAADI. This CDR3 has 11 amino acids. CDR3 region: CASSEGLAQYV. CDR3 DNA: TGCGCCAGCAGTGAGGGGCTAGCTCAGTACGTC.

The chain uses TRBV5-1 and TRBJ1-1; a possible D gene is TRBD1 (6 bases). Germline assignment: CDR1 SGHRS and CDR2 YFSETQ. The CDR3 sequence is 15 residues long. Trimming pared 0 bases from V and 1 base from J, leaving 10 bases between. This CDR3 is CASSLVGGGNTEAFF. The CDR3 DNA follows: TGCGCCAGCAGCTTGGTAGGGGGTGGGAACACTGAAGCTTTCTTT.

J is TRBJ1-3 and V is TRBV19, with a possible D match to TRBD1 (6 bases). The germline V and J ends were trimmed by 3 bases and 0 bases, with 9 bases remaining between them. Germline V lookup: CDR1 LNHDA, CDR2 SQIVND (reference sequence). This CDR3 contains 15 residues. Here the CDR3 reads CASSMGHSSGNTIYF. The CDR3 region has the DNA TGTGCCAGTAGTATGGGACACAGCTCTGGAAACACCATATATTTT.

The rearrangement links TRBV7-8 to TRBJ2-7, with D possibly matching TRBD2 (5 bases). The CDR3 runs 14 residues. The germline V gene has CDR1 SGHVS and CDR2 FQNEAQ. Trimming removed 2 bases at V and 0 bases at J, with 8 bases between. The CDR3 DNA reads as TGTGCCAGCAGCTTACAAGGGAGCTCCTACGAGCAGTACTTC. Translating gives CASSLQGSSYEQYF.

This chain joins TRBV11-2 and TRBJ2-5; perhaps TRBD2 as D (5 bases). Germline CDR1 and CDR2: SGHAT and FQNNGV. This CDR3 region has 14 residues. V lost 5 bases to trimming and J lost 2 bases, with 12 bases between them. The CDR3 DNA sequence: TGTGCCAGCAGCGCCCCACGGGGTCAAGAGACCCAGTACTTC. Encoded protein: CASSAPRGQETQYF.

The V and J genes are TRBV14 and TRBJ1-2; the D is unclear. The V gene's germline CDR1 is SGHDN and CDR2 FVKESK. Trimming removed 0 bases at V and 4 bases at J, with 9 bases between. This CDR3 has 14 amino acids. CDR3 protein: CASSQDPGGYGYTF. In nucleotides, the CDR3 is TGTGCCAGCAGCCAAGATCCAGGAGGCTATGGCTACACCTTC.

The chain carries TRBV5-1 and TRBJ2-1; D unresolved. Germline V gene lookup returns CDR1 SGHRS and CDR2 YFSETQ. The CDR3 covers 16 residues. Trimming left V 0 bases short and J 0 bases short, with 10 bases between. The DNA of the CDR3 is TGCGCCAGCAGCTTGGAGTACAGTAGCTCCTACAATGAGCAGTTCTTC. It yields the protein CASSLEYSSSYNEQFF.

CDR3 protein: CASESTGQWYHEQFF. CDR3 nucleotide sequence: TGTGCCAGCGAAAGTACGGGACAGTGGTACCATGAGCAGTTCTTC. The chain has TRBV3-1 (or the pseudogene TRBV3-2) and TRBJ2-1, with TRBD1 matching over 7 bases. This CDR3 has 15 residues. Germline lookup yields CDR1 LGHDT and CDR2 YNNKEL (reference sequence). V was clipped by 8 bases and J by 8 bases; unmatched bases: 15.

The rearrangement uses TRBV7-9 and TRBJ2-7; 9 bases line up with TRBD1. CDR1 and CDR2 (germline): SEHNR, FQNEAQ (reference sequence). The V and J ends lost 3 bases and 4 bases, in that order; junction bases with no gene match: 4. The CDR3 spans 14 residues. CDR3 nucleotides: TGTGCCAGCAGCTTGGGGACAGGGTCTTACGAGCAGTACGTC. Translation gives CASSLGTGSYEQYV.

This chain connects TRBV4-1 to TRBJ1-2; D is possibly TRBD1 (5 bases). V was pared by 0 bases and J by 7 bases, with 18 bases between. CDR1 and CDR2 from the germline V gene are MGHRA and YSYEKL. This CDR3 spans 16 amino acids. The CDR3 spells CASSQDSSGKVGGYTF. In DNA, the CDR3 is TGCGCCAGCAGCCAAGATTCGTCAGGGAAGGTTGGTGGCTACACCTTC.

This clone has only a few counts. The rearrangement links TRBV2 to TRBJ2-3; 7 bases line up with TRBD1. The CDR3 is 14 amino acids. Germline-derived CDR1 and CDR2 are SNHLY and FYNNEI. The ends lost 5 bases at V and 3 bases at J; junction bases unmatched: 5. The CDR3, as DNA: TGTGCCAGCAGTTGGAGACAGGGAACAGATACGCAGTATTTT. Its translation is CASSWRQGTDTQYF.

The V gene is TRBV7-8, the J gene TRBJ2-2; a weak D match, TRBD2 (6 bases). The V end was cut by 2 bases, the J end by 6 bases, with 13 bases between. The germline gives CDR1 SGHVS, CDR2 FQNEAQ. The CDR3 spans 15 residues. In nucleotides, the CDR3 is TGTGCCAGCAGCTTACGGAGGGATTTCGCCGGGGAGCTGTTTTTT. This translates into CASSLRRDFAGELFF.

This chain uses TRBV5-1 with TRBJ2-1; D is undetermined. The V gene lost 8 bases and the J gene lost 7 bases, with 10 bases spanning the gap. CDR3 length equals 11 residues. Per germline, CDR1 SGHRS and CDR2 YFSETQ. CDR3 protein: CASTLRNEQFF. The DNA of the CDR3 is TGCGCCAGTACCCTGCGTAATGAGCAGTTCTTC. Full variable domain (rest looked up from reference TRBV5-1 and TRBJ2-1): KAGVTQTPRYLIKTRGQQVTLSCSPISGHRSVSWYQQTPGQGLQFLFEYFSETQRNKGNFPGRFSGRQFSNSRSEMNVSTLELGDSALYLCASTLRNEQFFGPGTRLTVL.

The chain uses TRBV6-5 and TRBJ2-3; the D gene is possibly TRBD2 (5 bases). V lost 7 bases and J lost 1, with 15 bases in between. CDR1 MNHEY and CDR2 SVGAGI come from the germline V gene. The CDR3 extends over 15 amino acids. This CDR3 reads CASMEVTDGTDTQYF. The CDR3 DNA follows: TGTGCCAGCATGGAGGTCACTGATGGCACAGATACGCAGTATTTT.